The T cell receptor (beta chain) described here comes from a study of cytomegalovirus exposure and HLA in healthy donors (dated by TCRdb to about 2017). In the study overall: An earlier analysis of fewer than 750 of the donors reported about 260 Gb of sequence data and 117 million unique TCR beta sequences obtained from some 200 million T cells. An early release that covered roughly 600 HLA-typed donors contained about 300 gigabases of sequencing data and 85 million to 100 million unique TCR sequences. Of the roughly 400 genotyped donors, about 80% fell in the genetic ancestry cluster associated with self-reported Caucasian donors. The study aimed to test whether cataloging public T cell receptors could reveal signatures of past pathogen exposure. The study profiled the T cell repertoires of about 720 subjects by immunosequencing and related them to cytomegalovirus serostatus. Along with the approximately 650-subject first cohort, a separate validation cohort of around 110 different subjects was used. High-throughput TCR immunosequencing, statistical association of individual TCRs with disease status, and machine learning were combined to predict cytomegalovirus infection status. A later analysis re-examined previously published TCR beta repertoires from 600 to 700 donors and added high-resolution HLA genotyping to investigate patterns of TCR occurrence. Rather than using new phenotypic data, the later analysis identified candidate immune exposures from TCR beta sequences and from how often those sequences occurred across donors. An earlier analysis of some 600 of the donors applied high-throughput TCR beta sequencing to assess whether each TCR beta V gene segment acted as functional or pseudogenic. Donor age, sex, ethnicity and CMV serostatus were compiled together with the repertoire data. Genome-wide SNP genotypes for about 55% of the roughly 670 donors were used in a later genetic analysis, which treated that subset as a discovery cohort. Every discovery cohort repertoire had been produced on one sequencing platform. HLA typing covered class I and class II loci at four-digit resolution. Typing coverage differed by locus: A, B, C, DRB1 and DQB1 were typed in about 620-640 donors, DQA1 in approximately 520, DPA1 in some 570, and DPB1 in 450 to 480. Because of strong linkage in the cohort, 5 or 6 DR-DQ haplotypes were treated as single units for association and clustering. Across 398 genotyped donors of the cohort, an average of approximately 220,000 unique TCR beta nucleotide sequences per donor were sequenced, and 15% to 20% of those sequences were non-productive.

The germline V gene encodes CDR1 LGHNA and CDR2 YSLEER. Compared with germline, V lacks 2 bases and J lacks 7 bases; bases without a gene match: 6. From the cysteine through the phenylalanine, the CDR3 covers 15 amino acids. Just the 45-base CDR3 DNA is kept, in frame starting at base 1. Points on this clone: No cognate antigen has been identified for it. Base quality data are lacking; no much larger clone is found one base away.

Libraries were constructed by the immunoSEQ multiplex PCR assay. For the multiplex PCR, a mixture combining 60 forward primers for TCR Vbeta segments and 13 reverse primers for TCR Jbeta segments was used. The CDR3 region of rearranged TCR beta genes was amplified from genomic DNA by a multiplex PCR assay. Amplified TCR beta libraries were sequenced as 87-base-pair reads on the Illumina HiSeq System. From the authors' description of their analysis: A later analysis tallied roughly 76 million unique TCR beta chains across the 700 or so repertoires, and about 12 million of those chains were shared by two or more donors. Raw reads were error-corrected and collapsed into unique sequences by a nearest-neighbor algorithm in which closely related sequences were merged to remove PCR and sequencing errors. Alignment of CDR3 sequences to IMGT reference sequences was used to assign V, D and J gene segments. For a sequence to be retained, at least a six-nucleotide match to both a V gene segment and a J gene segment was required. Rearrangements were called productive when the CDR3 lacked stop codons and stayed in frame with V and J; all others were non-productive. Following IMGT convention, CDR3 was defined as the stretch from the second conserved V-encoded cysteine to the conserved J-encoded phenylalanine. Sequences without an unambiguous match to a single V gene segment were excluded from the earlier analysis of over 500 of the donors. In an earlier analysis of roughly 600 of the donors, a V segment was called functional when productive rearrangements were above 56.7%, and segregating when the standard deviation between donors exceeded 5%. A statistical classification framework was built for diagnosing cytomegalovirus status from the catalog of TCR beta chain sequences. In a later analysis, V and J genes were assigned by comparing TCR nucleotide sequences against IMGT/GENE-DB human TR gene sequences. A later analysis assigned CDR3 sequences and most-parsimonious VDJ recombination scenarios with the TCRdist pipeline. In a later analysis, each TCR beta chain was defined by its CDR3 amino acid sequence together with its V-gene family, and reads without a unique V-gene family were excluded. As a way to deal with suspected cross-contamination and a sequencing artifact, a later analysis dropped nearly 600 nucleotide sequences that were highly shared and had low generation probability. In a later analysis, a clonal expansion index was calculated for each public chain from normalized within-repertoire ranks of inferred template counts. A later analysis computed generation probabilities with a VDJ recombination model fitted to out-of-frame rearrangements, and checked the results against IGoR. In a later analysis, hypergeometric tests were used to score TCR-TCR, TCR-HLA and TCR-CMV co-occurrence, with a repertoire-size bias correction applied to TCR pairs. A later analysis estimated false discovery rates by permuting HLA or CMV assignments 20 times. A later analysis grouped co-occurring TCRs with DBSCAN, adding TCRdist sequence similarity when clustering within HLA-allele-positive subsets. For co-occurrence clustering, repertoires with fewer than 30,000 or more than 120,000 public chains were excluded, along with a handful of repertoires with anomalous nucleotide sharing. TCRdb took over this immuneACCESS table, retaining in-frame rearrangements with V and J assigned. Such tables are incomplete; in checked studies, under half of the missing clones stem from an unresolved V gene, and the remainder is unexplained. For V, J and clone size, that table is used; D and trimming come from the DNA. A total of about 100,000 clones appear in this sample, 80% to 90% of them only once. Of the sample, about 1.1% is held by the ten largest clones.

Overall study outcomes, separate from this receptor: The only immune exposure information available for the cohort was CMV serostatus. In a later analysis, HLA-associated TCR beta chains were found to be more clonally expanded and to have lower generation probabilities than equally common non-associated chains. Specific HLA alleles were associated with 15,000 to 20,000 TCR beta sequences at a false discovery rate of 0.05 in a later analysis. A further reported finding was that TCR beta sequences accurately predicted the HLA-A and HLA-B alleles for most subjects in the first cohort. Linkage disequilibrium might explain the correlated functional status among segregating V segments, but an unknown experimental factor could not be ruled out. Across donors, most TCR sequences were observed very rarely, whereas some public TCRs were present in many individuals. In the study, about 150 TCR beta chains were listed as associated with cytomegalovirus. An earlier analysis of some 590 of the donors showed that most TCR beta V segments appeared in productive rearrangements either about 87% or about 30% of the time, which broadly matched IMGT annotations. Strong co-occurrence of HLA alleles, especially DR and DQ, made assigning TCR associations to individual alleles difficult. Because some donors lacked HLA typing at each locus, the association tests relied only on the typed subset. According to a later analysis, parvovirus B19, influenza, CMV and Epstein-Barr virus appeared linked to several top co-occurrence clusters. Presence/absence analyses assumed roughly uniform sequencing depth across donors, an assumption that may not hold. A cluster of highly shared sequence variants was judged likely to be a technical artifact of the sequencing pipeline. According to a later genetic analysis, donors in an Asian-associated ancestry cluster had fewer N-insertions in productive TCRs than the roughly 700-donor mean. The earlier analysis of about 600 of the donors excluded 15 to 20 rarely observed V segments, including chromosome 9 orphons, because counts were too low. The authors suggested that the approach could potentially be extended to other disease states and immunological phenotypes. In this cohort, only TCR beta chains were sequenced, and detectable features were limited by the absence of alpha or paired-chain data. Some IMGT-functional V segments, including TRBV6-2 and TRBV6-3, could not be told apart with the 87-base-pair reads, so those segments were excluded. According to a later analysis, TCR association rates differed among HLA loci, with DRB1 alleles showing the most associated TCRs and HLA-C alleles showing the fewest. Three of the identified cytomegalovirus-associated TCR beta chains were confirmed in vitro to be specific for cytomegalovirus antigens. In both the original and validation cohorts, the classifier was reported to diagnose cytomegalovirus status with high specificity and sensitivity. According to a later analysis, most CMV-associated TCR beta chains appeared to be HLA-restricted, and the HLA associations seemed to be driven largely by CMV exposure. A later genetic analysis associated a missense DCLRE1C variant with V-gene and J-gene trimming of TCR beta chains, and an independent cohort replicated the association.

The cohort was made up of 650 to 700 healthy bone marrow donors. At the time of sampling, all cohort members were nominally healthy, though unrecorded immune exposures were likely present. The donor tested CMV seronegative and was one of the 352 seronegative cohort members. A peripheral blood sample was provided by each donor, and peripheral blood mononuclear cells were used for TCR beta sequencing. Genomic DNA extraction from the blood cell samples was performed with the Qiagen DNeasy Blood Extraction Kit. The sequencing input was PBMCs. This sequence uses TRBV4-3 and TRBJ1-4; TRBD1 agrees with 8 junctional bases. This clonotype was sampled from a woman under 30 in good health and CMV-seronegative. The CDR3 reads as follows: CASSQMTGDGEKLFF. The DNA reads TGCGCCAGCAGCCAAATGACAGGGGATGGTGAAAAACTGTTTTTT.